A few counts support the clone carrying this T cell receptor (beta chain). TCRdb itself ran the 5' RACE reads through MiXCR, one entry per CDR3 protein. The sample has almost 600,000 distinct CDR3 sequences; approximately 12% are singletons. The data were taken from a study of T cells after yellow fever vaccination. From germline, CDR1 is SQVTM and CDR2 ANQGSEA. The CDR3 has 14 amino acids. The V gene end was trimmed by 8 bases and the J gene end by 3 bases; junction bases not matched to a gene: 8. This sample comprised PBMCs, obtained on the day of the yellow fever booster vaccination. The chain uses TRBV29-1 and TRBJ2-3; TRBD2 aligns across 10 bases. This clonotype originated in a man aged 25-45 years who received the YFV17D yellow fever vaccine. The CDR3 loop reads CSLRPGLATDTQYF. The DNA for the CDR3 is TGCAGCCTCAGGCCGGGACTAGCGACAGATACGCAGTATTTT.